Each of the 30 T cell receptor beta chains below was sequenced from the same sample in a study of blood T cell repertoires in COVID-19. Sequencing used immunoSEQ multiplex PCR; TCRdb keeps in-frame clones, though not all of them. The data show some 150,000 clones, roughly four fifths seen once. The sequenced sample consisted of peripheral blood. The receptor source for this set is a woman aged 50 to 60 with active or convalescent COVID-19.

V is TRBV5-1 and J is TRBJ1-5; D gene unclear. The CDR3 loop spans 14 amino acids. V shed 0 bases and J shed 2 bases, with 6 bases lying between them. Germline values: CDR1 SGHRS, CDR2 YFSETQ. CDR3 DNA: TGCGCCAGCAGCTTGGACGGGGGCAATCAGCCCCAGCATTTT. Protein sequence: CASSLDGGNQPQHF.

This clone has a handful of counts. The rearrangement joins TRBV11-3 to TRBJ2-1; TRBD1 matches at 9 bases. CDR1 is SGHNT, CDR2 YENEEA, per germline. Germline trimming cut 5 bases from V and 8 bases from J; bases unmatched to any gene: 4. The CDR3 has 13 amino acids. This chain's CDR3 is CASSLGQGDEQFF. The CDR3 region has the DNA TGTGCCAGCAGCCTGGGACAGGGCGATGAGCAGTTCTTC.

Only a few counts were recorded for this clone. V is TRBV21-1 and J is TRBJ1-6; TRBD1, the table's D call, was not compared with the DNA. TRBV21-1 is marked as a pseudogene. The CDR3 extends over 17 amino acids. The CDR3 coding sequence is TGTGCCAGCAGCAAAGTTCGAGGGACAGCGAATAATTCACCCCTCCACTTT. Amino acids: CASSKVRGTANNSPLHF.

The V gene is TRBV10-3, the J gene TRBJ2-7, with TRBD2 identical over 7 bases. This CDR3 spans 16 amino acids. Germline V CDR1 and CDR2: ENHRY, SYGVKD. V shed 0 bases and J 2 bases; nucleotides not matched to a gene: 7. The CDR3 protein is CAISESTSGVTYEQYF. Here the CDR3 DNA reads TGTGCCATCAGTGAGTCGACGAGCGGGGTCACCTACGAGCAGTACTTC.

The chain carries TRBV29-1 and TRBJ2-5, with 12 positions matching TRBD2. V gave up 6 bases and J gave up 8 bases; unmatched junction bases: 16. Germline loops: CDR1 SQVTM, CDR2 ANQGSEA. This CDR3 region has 16 residues. The chain's CDR3 is CSVPGRTSGVLGTQYF. The CDR3 nucleotides read TGCAGCGTGCCGGGGAGGACTAGCGGGGTCCTCGGAACCCAGTACTTC.

This sequence joins TRBV6-5 and TRBJ2-7, with D tentatively TRBD1 (5 bases). Germline values: CDR1 MNHEY, CDR2 SVGAGI. CDR3 size: 14 residues. The ends were cut back, 11 bases at V and 5 bases at J, with 22 bases in the middle. The CDR3 DNA reads TGTGCCTCTGCCAGGGCCCAAGGCGACCACGAGCAGTACTTC. Translated: CASARAQGDHEQYF.

This clone has just one count. The genes are TRBV19 and TRBJ2-1; D possibly corresponds to TRBD1 (6 bases). V dropped 5 bases and J dropped 1 base, with 15 bases sitting between them. The CDR3 is 16 amino acids. The germline V gene has CDR1 LNHDA and CDR2 SQIVND (reference sequence). The CDR3 loop reads CASSPRGGRSYNEQFF. The CDR3 DNA reads TGTGCCAGTAGTCCCAGAGGGGGACGGTCCTACAATGAGCAGTTCTTC.

This clone came up a few times. V gene TRBV7-8 combines with J gene TRBJ2-1, with 11 bases that match TRBD2. The CDR3 sequence is 16 residues long. Germline V CDR1 and CDR2: SGHVS, FQNEAQ. With V trimmed by 0 bases and J by 5 bases, 3 bases remained unmatched. CDR3 in amino acids: CASSLAGTSGHNEQFF. The CDR3 nucleotides read TGTGCCAGCAGCTTAGCAGGGACTAGCGGTCACAATGAGCAGTTCTTC.

As to this clone: The CDR3 end shows no conserved phenylalanine or tryptophan, and so a read error is likely. It is unclear where the CDR3 begins or ends on the DNA, so no DNA is shown, and the CDR3 is as TCRdb lists it. The chain uses TRBV7-3 and TRBJ2-7; TRBD1 is the table's D call, not checked against the DNA. The CDR3 is made up of 13 amino acids, end residues included. The V gene's germline CDR1 is SGHTA and CDR2 FQGTGA. The CDR3 loop reads CASSLILGGQLDA.

This clone was detected a few times. The rearrangement uses TRBV6-5 and TRBJ1-5; TRBD1 matches 7 bases. J lost 1 base, V lost 6 bases, and 6 bases had no gene match. Germline-derived CDR1 and CDR2 are MNHEY and SVGAGI. The CDR3 totals 15 residues. CDR3 in amino acids: CASRDRVRSNQPQHF. The DNA of the CDR3 is TGTGCCAGCAGAGACAGGGTACGGAGCAATCAGCCCCAGCATTTT.

The gene calls are TRBV3-1 (or the pseudogene TRBV3-2) and TRBJ2-3, with 9 bases lining up with TRBD2. J gave up 4 bases and V 1 base, and 9 bases lay outside the gene matches. Germline V lookup: CDR1 LGHDT, CDR2 YNNKEL (reference sequence). This CDR3 has 17 residues. CDR3 loop: CASSQGRAGGVADTQYF. For the CDR3, the DNA is TGTGCCAGCAGCCAAGGAAGGGCGGGAGGGGTGGCAGATACGCAGTATTTT.

The rearrangement links TRBV6-1 to TRBJ1-2; D may be TRBD1 (5 bases). This CDR3 has 13 amino acids. The germline CDR1 and CDR2 sequences are MNHNS and SASEGT. V lost 2 bases, J lost 7 bases, and 11 bases lay in between. The CDR3 spells CASSEYPGSGYTF. The CDR3 region has the DNA TGTGCCAGCAGTGAATATCCAGGGTCTGGCTACACCTTC.

The CDR3 nucleotides read TGCGCCAGCAGCCAACAGGGGTATAATTCACCCCTCCACTTT. It is translated as CASSQQGYNSPLHF. This chain links TRBV4-3 with TRBJ1-6, with D possibly matching TRBD1 (6 bases). There are 14 residues in the CDR3. Between the trimmed V and J ends, which lost 2 bases and 4 bases, there was a span of 6 bases. From germline, CDR1 is LGHNA and CDR2 YSLEER.

The CDR3 loop is CASSRTELYSNQPQHF. The CDR3 nucleotides are TGTGCCAGCAGCCGGACAGAGCTCTATAGCAATCAGCCCCAGCATTTT. The chain carries TRBV2 and TRBJ1-5; possibly TRBD1 for D (6 bases). The CDR3 runs 16 residues. CDR1 and CDR2 (germline): SNHLY, FYNNEI. V dropped 6 bases and J dropped 0 bases, with 15 bases sitting between them.

A few counts support this clone. The chain employs TRBV5-1 and TRBJ1-1, with D perhaps TRBD1 (6 bases). The CDR3 is 14 residues long. Trimming pared 4 bases from V and 1 base from J, leaving 11 bases between. Germline V gives CDR1 SGHRS, CDR2 YFSETQ. The CDR3 is CASSRRGTNTEAFF. The CDR3 DNA follows: TGCGCCAGCAGCCGAAGGGGGACGAACACTGAAGCTTTCTTT. Using reference TRBV5-1 and TRBJ1-1 for the parts outside the CDR3, the full variable domain is KAGVTQTPRYLIKTRGQQVTLSCSPISGHRSVSWYQQTPGQGLQFLFEYFSETQRNKGNFPGRFSGRQFSNSRSEMNVSTLELGDSALYLCASSRRGTNTEAFFGQGTRLTVV.

J is TRBJ1-2 and V is TRBV30; D is ambiguous. Germline loops: CDR1 GTSNPN, CDR2 SVGIG (reference sequence). The CDR3 is 13 residues long. V shed 4 bases and J shed 4 bases, with 13 bases lying between them. The CDR3 is CAWTAGFLYGYTF. The CDR3 nucleotides are TGTGCCTGGACGGCAGGATTCCTCTATGGCTACACCTTC. The full variable domain, with the rest looked up from reference TRBV30 and TRBJ1-2, is SQTIHQWPATLVQPVGSPLSLECTVEGTSNPNLYWYRQAAGRGLQLLFYSVGIGQISSEVPQNLSASRPQDRQFILSSKKLLLSDSGFYLCAWTAGFLYGYTFGSGTRLTVV.

The chain carries TRBV6-2 or TRBV6-3 and TRBJ1-4, with D tentatively TRBD1 (5 bases). The CDR3 contains 14 residues. Germline V gene sequence: CDR1 MNHEY, CDR2 SVGEGT. Trimming took 2 bases from V and 8 from J, leaving 12 bases between them. The CDR3: CASSYGGGREKLFF. DNA for the CDR3: TGTGCCAGCAGTTACGGCGGGGGACGCGAAAAACTGTTTTTT.

This clone appeared once. The chain couples TRBV20-1 to TRBJ1-2; D is possibly TRBD1 (6 bases). Trimming took 3 bases from V and 7 from J, leaving 15 bases between them. Germline V gene lookup returns CDR1 DFQATT and CDR2 SNEGSKA (reference sequence). The CDR3 contains 13 residues. Here the CDR3 DNA reads TGCAGTGCTAGTGCTCAGGGGCTTGGTGGCTACACCTTC. Protein sequence: CSASAQGLGGYTF.

This clone has only one observation. Given a far larger clone just one base away, this is likely a sequencing read error. The CDR3 DNA reads as TGTGCCAGCAGCCCGGACAGAAACTATGGCTACACCTTC. This codes for CASSPDRNYGYTF. The gene calls are TRBV5-6 and TRBJ1-2; D possibly corresponds to TRBD1 (6 bases). Germline CDR1 is SGHDT and CDR2 is YYEEEE. V was trimmed by 4 bases and J by 2 bases, leaving 9 bases between them. CDR3 length: 13 amino acids.

V is TRBV6-5 and J is TRBJ1-6, with TRBD1 matching 7 bases. The length of the CDR3 is 14 residues. The ends lost 4 bases at V and 10 bases at J; junction bases unmatched: 7. The germline V gene encodes CDR1 MNHEY and CDR2 SVGAGI. CDR3 in amino acids: CASSSGTVGSPLHF. CDR3 bases: TGTGCCAGCAGTTCCGGGACAGTAGGGTCACCCCTCCACTTT.

The chain joins TRBV7-6 to TRBJ2-1, with TRBD1 matching 7 bases. V gave up 5 bases and J gave up 2 bases; unmatched junction bases: 6. This CDR3 has 15 residues. Germline CDR1 reads SGHVS; CDR2 reads FNYEAQ. The CDR3 loop is CASSPDRNAYNEQFF. CDR3 DNA: TGTGCCAGCAGCCCGGACAGGAACGCCTACAATGAGCAGTTCTTC.

V usage is TRBV5-1 and J usage is TRBJ1-3; TRBD1 aligns across 7 bases. The CDR3 extends over 15 amino acids. The junction had 4 bases not matched to a gene; V was cut back by 4 bases and J by 0 bases. The germline V gene has CDR1 SGHRS and CDR2 YFSETQ. The CDR3 nucleotides read TGCGCCAGCAGCGTGACAGGGAGCTCTGGAAACACCATATATTTT. Translating it yields CASSVTGSSGNTIYF.

The chain carries TRBV30 and TRBJ1-3, with D perhaps matching TRBD1 (5 bases). This CDR3 is built from 13 residues. Trimming pared 4 bases from V and 0 bases from J, leaving 7 bases between. Germline-derived CDR1 and CDR2 are GTSNPN and SVGIG (reference sequence). In DNA form, the CDR3 reads TGTGCCTGGAACAGGCCCTCTGGAAACACCATATATTTT. Protein: CAWNRPSGNTIYF.

This chain joins TRBV3-1 (or the pseudogene TRBV3-2) and TRBJ1-2; D gene ambiguous. Germline values: CDR1 LGHDT, CDR2 YNNKEL (reference sequence). The CDR3 runs 14 residues. Deletions cut 4 bases from V and 4 bases from J, with 13 bases between. CDR3 amino acids: CASSPRVGFYGYTF. CDR3 sequence (DNA): TGTGCCAGCAGCCCTCGGGTCGGATTCTATGGCTACACCTTC.

The gene calls are TRBV9 and TRBJ2-1; 8 positions match TRBD2. Per the germline V gene, CDR1 is SGDLS and CDR2 is YYNGEE. The CDR3 is 15 amino acids. With 0 bases clipped from V and 3 bases from J, the junction kept 2 bases outside the gene matches. CDR3 DNA: TGTGCCAGCAGCGTAGACGGGACTAGCTACAATGAGCAGTTCTTC. Translating it yields CASSVDGTSYNEQFF.

V and J are TRBV6-5 and TRBJ2-2; the match to TRBD1 covers 7 bases. This CDR3 spans 14 amino acids. CDR1 and CDR2 from the germline V gene are MNHEY and SVGAGI. Trimming took 6 bases from V and 6 from J; bases not matched to a gene: 7. The CDR3: CASSRQGRAGELFF. In DNA form, the CDR3 reads TGTGCCAGCAGCCGACAGGGTAGGGCCGGGGAGCTGTTTTTT.

The chain combines TRBV2 with TRBJ1-4, with D perhaps matching TRBD1 (5 bases). Germline values: CDR1 SNHLY, CDR2 FYNNEI. This CDR3 contains 15 residues. Trimming pared 2 bases from V and 3 bases from J, leaving 10 bases between. The CDR3 loop is CASSELGLANEKLFF. The DNA for the CDR3 is TGTGCCAGCAGTGAATTGGGGCTGGCTAATGAAAAACTGTTTTTT. Looking up the rest from reference TRBV2 and TRBJ1-4 gives the full variable domain: EPEVTQTPSHQVTQMGQEVILRCVPISNHLYFYWYRQILGQKVEFLVSFYNNEISEKSEIFDDQFSVERPDGSNFTLKIRSTKLEDSAMYFCASSELGLANEKLFFGSGTQLSVL.

The chain recombines TRBV6-5 with TRBJ2-7; TRBD2 matches at 13 bases. The CDR3 spans 15 residues. Losses at the gene ends were 7 bases for V and 1 base for J; bases not matched to a gene: 4. CDR1 and CDR2 (germline): MNHEY, SVGAGI. The CDR3 DNA sequence: TGTGCCAGCAACCAGGGACTAGCGGGGTCCTACGAGCAGTACTTC. Its translation: CASNQGLAGSYEQYF.

This sequence joins TRBV9 and TRBJ2-7, with D possibly TRBD1 on 6 matching bases. V lost 6 bases and J 0 bases, leaving 19 bases between the germline ends. Germline CDR1 SGDLS, CDR2 YYNGEE. This CDR3 is built from 16 residues. The CDR3 nucleotides read TGTGCCAGCATCAAACCGAGGACAGAAAACTCCTACGAGCAGTACTTC. This translates into CASIKPRTENSYEQYF. Complete variable domain (other parts from reference TRBV9 and TRBJ2-7): DSGVTQTPKHLITATGQRVTLRCSPRSGDLSVYWYQQSLDQGLQFLIQYYNGEERAKGNILERFSAQQFPDLHSELNLSSLELGDSALYFCASIKPRTENSYEQYFGPGTRLTVT.

The chain combines TRBV7-2 with TRBJ2-5; TRBD2 matches 8 bases. J was trimmed by 5 bases and V by 0 bases; bases with no gene match: 5. The CDR3 covers 15 residues. The V gene's germline CDR1 is SGHTA and CDR2 FQGNSA. The CDR3 loop reads CASSLARAGVETQYF. CDR3 sequence (DNA): TGTGCCAGCAGCTTAGCACGAGCGGGAGTTGAGACCCAGTACTTC. Together with reference TRBV7-2 and TRBJ2-5, the CDR3 gives the full variable domain: GAGVSQSPSNKVTEKGKDVELRCDPISGHTALYWYRQSLGQGLEFLIYFQGNSAPDKSGLPSDRFSAERTGGSVSTLTIQRTQQEDSAVYLCASSLARAGVETQYFGPGTRLLVL.